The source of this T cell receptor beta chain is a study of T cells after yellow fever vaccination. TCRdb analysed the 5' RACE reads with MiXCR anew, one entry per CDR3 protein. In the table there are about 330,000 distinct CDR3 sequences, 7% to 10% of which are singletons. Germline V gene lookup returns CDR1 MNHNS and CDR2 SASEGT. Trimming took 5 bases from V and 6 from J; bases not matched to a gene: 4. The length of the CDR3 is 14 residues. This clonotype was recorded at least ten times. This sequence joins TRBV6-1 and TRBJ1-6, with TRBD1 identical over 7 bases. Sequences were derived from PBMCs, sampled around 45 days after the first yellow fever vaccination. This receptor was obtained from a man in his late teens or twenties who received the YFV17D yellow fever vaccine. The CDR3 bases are TGTGCCAGCAGTCCGGACAGGATTAATTCACCCCTCCACTTT. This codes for CASSPDRINSPLHF.